This TCR beta chain was profiled in a study of blood T cells in healthy people across ages. Study results and limitations: The recorded TCR beta diversity per million T cells decreased in a roughly linear manner with age.

Alongside a J-beta primer mix, a sample-barcoded 5' primer served in a second PCR lasting 7 to 11 cycles. TCRdb used MiXCR to reprocess the 5' RACE reads, holding one entry per CDR3 protein. Of some 1,500,000 distinct CDR3 sequences detected, approximately 43% appear once; the ten largest clones hold about 4%. This CDR3 contains 17 residues. V lost 2 bases and J 0 bases, leaving 16 bases between the germline ends. Germline-derived CDR1 and CDR2 are DFQATT and SNEGSKA (reference sequence). This clonotype was found a few times. As yet, its antigen is unknown. The chain carries TRBV20-1 and TRBJ2-2, with D maybe TRBD2 (5 bases). The TCR sequence derives from a young woman in good health. Material for sequencing was blood. CDR3 sequence reads: CSARNRFRGPNTGELFF. CDR3 DNA: TGCAGTGCTAGAAACCGGTTCCGCGGGCCGAACACCGGGGAGCTGTTTTTT.